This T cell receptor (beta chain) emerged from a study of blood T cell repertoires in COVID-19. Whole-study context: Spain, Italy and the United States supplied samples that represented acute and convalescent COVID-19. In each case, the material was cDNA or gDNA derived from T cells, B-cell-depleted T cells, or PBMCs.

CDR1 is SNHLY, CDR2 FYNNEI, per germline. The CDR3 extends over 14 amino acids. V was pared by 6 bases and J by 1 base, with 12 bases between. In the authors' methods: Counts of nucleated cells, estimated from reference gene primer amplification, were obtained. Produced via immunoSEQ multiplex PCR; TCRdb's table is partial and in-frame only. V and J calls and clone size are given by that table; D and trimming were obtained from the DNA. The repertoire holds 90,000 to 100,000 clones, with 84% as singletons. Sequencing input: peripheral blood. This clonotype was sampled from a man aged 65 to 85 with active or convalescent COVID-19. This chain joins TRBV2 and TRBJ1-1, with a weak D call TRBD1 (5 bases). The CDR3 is CASSHGGKNTEAFF. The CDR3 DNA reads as TGTGCCAGCAGCCACGGGGGGAAGAACACTGAAGCTTTCTTT. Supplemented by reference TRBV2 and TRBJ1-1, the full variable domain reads EPEVTQTPSHQVTQMGQEVILRCVPISNHLYFYWYRQILGQKVEFLVSFYNNEISEKSEIFDDQFSVERPDGSNFTLKIRSTKLEDSAMYFCASSHGGKNTEAFFGQGTRLTVV.